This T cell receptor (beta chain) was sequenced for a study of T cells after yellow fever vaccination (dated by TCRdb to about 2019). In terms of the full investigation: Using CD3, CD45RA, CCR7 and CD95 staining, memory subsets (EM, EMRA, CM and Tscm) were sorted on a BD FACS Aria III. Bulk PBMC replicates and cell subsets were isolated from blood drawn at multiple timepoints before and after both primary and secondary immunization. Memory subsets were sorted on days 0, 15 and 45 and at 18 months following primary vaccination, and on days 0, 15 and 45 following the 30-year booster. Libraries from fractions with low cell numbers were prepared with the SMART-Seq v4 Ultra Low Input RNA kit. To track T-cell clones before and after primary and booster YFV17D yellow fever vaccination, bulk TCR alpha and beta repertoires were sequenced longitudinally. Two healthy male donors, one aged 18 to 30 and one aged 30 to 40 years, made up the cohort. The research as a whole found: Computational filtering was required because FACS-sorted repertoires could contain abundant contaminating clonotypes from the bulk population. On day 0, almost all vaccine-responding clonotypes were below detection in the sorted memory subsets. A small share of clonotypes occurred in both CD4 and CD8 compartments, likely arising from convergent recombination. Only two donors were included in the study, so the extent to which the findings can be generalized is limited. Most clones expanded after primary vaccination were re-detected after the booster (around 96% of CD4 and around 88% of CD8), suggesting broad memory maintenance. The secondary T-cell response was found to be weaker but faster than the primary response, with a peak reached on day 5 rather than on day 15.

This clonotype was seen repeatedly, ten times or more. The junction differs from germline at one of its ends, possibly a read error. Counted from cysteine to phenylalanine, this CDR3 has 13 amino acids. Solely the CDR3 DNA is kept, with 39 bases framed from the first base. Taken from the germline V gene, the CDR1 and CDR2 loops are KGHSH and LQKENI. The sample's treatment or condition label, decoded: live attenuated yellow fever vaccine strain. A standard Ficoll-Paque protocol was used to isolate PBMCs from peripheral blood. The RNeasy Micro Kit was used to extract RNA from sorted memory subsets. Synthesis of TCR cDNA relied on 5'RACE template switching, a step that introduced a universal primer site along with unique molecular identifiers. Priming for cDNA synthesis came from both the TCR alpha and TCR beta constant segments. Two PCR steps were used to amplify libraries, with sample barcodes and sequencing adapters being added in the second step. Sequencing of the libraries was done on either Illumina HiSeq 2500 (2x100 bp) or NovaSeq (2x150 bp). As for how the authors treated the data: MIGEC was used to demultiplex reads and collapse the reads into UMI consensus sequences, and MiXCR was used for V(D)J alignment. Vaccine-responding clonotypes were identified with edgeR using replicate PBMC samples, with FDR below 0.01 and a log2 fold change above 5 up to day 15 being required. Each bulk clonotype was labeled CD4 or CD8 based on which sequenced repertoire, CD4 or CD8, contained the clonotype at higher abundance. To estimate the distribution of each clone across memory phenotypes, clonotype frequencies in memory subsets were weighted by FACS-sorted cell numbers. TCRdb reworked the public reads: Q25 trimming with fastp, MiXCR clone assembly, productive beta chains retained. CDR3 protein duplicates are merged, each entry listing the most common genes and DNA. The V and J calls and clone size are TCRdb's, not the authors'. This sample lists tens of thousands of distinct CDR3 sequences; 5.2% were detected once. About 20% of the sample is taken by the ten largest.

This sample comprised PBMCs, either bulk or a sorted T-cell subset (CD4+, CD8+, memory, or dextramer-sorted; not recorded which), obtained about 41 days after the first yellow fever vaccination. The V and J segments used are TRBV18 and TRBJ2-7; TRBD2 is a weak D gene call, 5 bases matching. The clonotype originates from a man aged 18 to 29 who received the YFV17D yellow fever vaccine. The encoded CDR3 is CASSPPSSDEQYF. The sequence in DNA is TGTGCCAGCTCACCTCCTAGCTCCGACGAGCAGTACTTC. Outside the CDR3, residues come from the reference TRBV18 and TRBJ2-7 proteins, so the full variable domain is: NAGVMQNPRHLVRRRGQEARLRCSPMKGHSHVYWYRQLPEEGLKFMVYLQKENIIDESGMPKERFSAEFPKEGPSILRIQQVVRGDSAAYFCASSPPSSDEQYFGPGTRLTVT.